This T cell receptor beta chain was sequenced for a study of stem cell transplantation in POMP-related autoinflammatory disease. Study-wide results and caveats: Fewer unique TRB V-J gene pairings were identified in patients with PRAID. Across all analyzed T-cell subsets, patients with PRAID tended toward reduced diversity and increased clonality.

Repertoires were generated with immunoSEQ multiplex PCR, while TCRdb's copy carries only in-frame clones and drops some. The sample has under 11,000 clones; about 88% are singletons. This CDR3 region has 14 residues. V shed 1 base, J shed 7 bases, and the junction held 5 bases outside the gene matches. CDR1 is SEHNR, CDR2 FQNEAQ, per germline (reference sequence). As to this clone: Its target is unknown.

The input for sequencing was CD8+ T cells from PBMCs, taken before stem cell transplantation. This chain links TRBV7-9 with TRBJ2-7, with 9 positions matching TRBD1. The sequence was obtained from a human donor with POMP-related autoinflammation and immune dysregulation (PRAID). DNA for the CDR3: TGTGCCAGCAGCTTAGAGGGACAGGGACAAGAGCAGTACTTC. Translated: CASSLEGQGQEQYF.